These 31 T cell receptor beta chains originate from one sample sequenced in a study of cytomegalovirus exposure and HLA in healthy donors (TCRdb year 2017). The library was built by means of the immunoSEQ multiplex PCR assay. For the multiplex PCR, a mixture combining 60 forward primers for TCR Vbeta segments and 13 reverse primers for TCR Jbeta segments was used. TCRdb obtained this table from immuneACCESS and retained in-frame rearrangements with V and J assigned. These tables miss some clones; where compared with another copy, unresolved V genes account for less than half of the shortfall, and the remainder is unexplained. Within this sample are about 110,000 clones, with over 70% of them counted one time only. The top ten hold approximately 5.1% of the sample. The sample taken for sequencing was PBMCs. The receptors were gathered from a male donor in good health and CMV-seronegative.

This chain connects TRBV12-5 to TRBJ1-4; possible D gene TRBD1, 6 bases. The CDR3 sequence is 18 residues long. V dropped 4 bases and J dropped 1 base, with 19 bases sitting between them. The germline CDR1 and CDR2 sequences are LGHNT and FRNRAP. CDR3 sequence: CASGYMGRGSLTNEKLFF. CDR3 bases: TGTGCTAGTGGTTACATGGGGAGGGGGTCGTTAACTAATGAAAAACTGTTTTTT.

The gene calls are TRBV11-1 and TRBJ2-5; 9 bases line up with TRBD2. In germline, CDR1 is SGHAT, CDR2 FQDESV (reference sequence). CDR3 length: 16 amino acids. V gave up 3 bases and J gave up 3 bases; unmatched junction bases: 8. Here the CDR3 reads CASSLTSGPAKETQYF. The CDR3 nucleotides read TGTGCCAGCAGCTTGACTAGCGGACCAGCAAAAGAGACCCAGTACTTC.

This chain joins TRBV29-1 and TRBJ2-3, with a possible D match to TRBD1 (6 bases). Per germline, CDR1 SQVTM and CDR2 ANQGSEA. Deletions cut 2 bases from V and 0 bases from J, with 9 bases between. The CDR3 length is 14 residues. CDR3 amino acids: CSVEWTASTDTQYF. The CDR3, as DNA: TGCAGCGTTGAATGGACAGCTAGCACAGATACGCAGTATTTT.

The J gene is TRBJ1-1, the V gene TRBV6-6, with a possible D match to TRBD1 (5 bases). The CDR3 totals 14 residues. Germline values: CDR1 MNHNY, CDR2 SVGAGI (reference sequence). V was trimmed by 5 bases and J by 0 bases, leaving 10 bases between them. The CDR3 coding sequence is TGTGCCAGCAGTCCCAGGGCCGTGAACACTGAAGCTTTCTTT. It translates to CASSPRAVNTEAFF.

The CDR3 DNA sequence: TGTGCCAGCAGCCCGAGGGCGGGAGGGCCCACAGATACGCAGTATTTT. It specifies CASSPRAGGPTDTQYF. The J gene is TRBJ2-3, the V gene TRBV9, with 9 bases matching TRBD2. Looked up from germline, CDR1 is SGDLS and CDR2 is YYNGEE. The CDR3 is made up of 16 amino acids. V dropped 4 bases and J dropped 2; count of bases not matched to a gene: 8.

This chain uses TRBV5-4 with TRBJ2-1; 8 positions agree with TRBD2. Trimming at V came to 4 bases and at J to 3 bases, leaving 6 bases not matched to a gene. Germline V lookup: CDR1 SGHNT, CDR2 YYREEE (reference sequence). The CDR3 sequence is 15 residues long. CDR3 DNA sequence: TGTGCCAGCAGCCCCGCCCTAGCGGGCTACAATGAGCAGTTCTTC. This sequence encodes CASSPALAGYNEQFF.

The genes are TRBV30 and TRBJ2-7; 12 bases are shared with TRBD2. Trimming cost V 2 bases and J 6 bases; bases outside gene matches: 2. Germline V CDR1 and CDR2: GTSNPN, SVGIG (reference sequence). This CDR3 is 13 amino acids long. The CDR3 region is CAWSPGLAGEQYF. The CDR3 DNA reads as TGTGCCTGGAGTCCGGGACTAGCGGGCGAGCAGTACTTC.

V and J are TRBV10-3 and TRBJ2-7; 12 bases align to TRBD1. With 7 bases clipped from V and 5 bases from J, the junction kept 6 bases outside the gene matches. The CDR3 has 14 residues. Germline-derived CDR1 and CDR2 are ENHRY and SYGVKD. CDR3 in DNA: TGTGCCATCACAGGGACAGGGGGCGGGAACGAGCAGTACTTC. It encodes CAITGTGGGNEQYF.

The J gene is TRBJ1-5, the V gene TRBV6-1; D is undetermined. Germline loops: CDR1 MNHNS, CDR2 SASEGT. There are 16 residues in the CDR3. Trimming shortened V by 2 bases and J by 0 bases, and 11 bases separated the two germline ends. For the CDR3, the DNA is TGTGCCAGCAGTGAACGGGGTTCCGATAGCAATCAGCCCCAGCATTTT. This sequence encodes CASSERGSDSNQPQHF.

The V gene is TRBV27, the J gene TRBJ1-2; TRBD1 might be the D (5 bases). Trimming cost V 2 bases and J 6 bases, with 10 bases left between them. This CDR3 spans 13 amino acids. Germline V gene sequence: CDR1 MNHEY, CDR2 SMNVEV (reference sequence). The CDR3 DNA is TGTGCCAGCAGTTTACAGGGTGGAGATGGCTACACCTTC. It encodes CASSLQGGDGYTF.

This clone was seen only a few times. This sequence joins TRBV28 and TRBJ2-7, with D tentatively TRBD2 (5 bases). The CDR3 loop spans 13 amino acids. V was shortened by 3 bases and J by 3 bases, with 9 bases between the two germline ends. CDR1 and CDR2 (germline): MDHEN, SYDVKM. The CDR3 here is CASSLDFYYEQYF. Written as DNA, the CDR3 is TGTGCCAGCAGTTTGGACTTCTACTACGAGCAGTACTTC.

The CDR3 DNA follows: TGTGCCAGCAGCCTTGAGGGCGAGCAGTACTTC. Translating it yields CASSLEGEQYF. The J gene is TRBJ2-7, the V gene TRBV11-3; maybe TRBD2 (5 bases). In germline, CDR1 is SGHNT, CDR2 YENEEA. The CDR3 is 11 amino acids. V lost 5 bases and J lost 6, with 8 bases in between.

This rearrangement joins TRBV4-3 to TRBJ1-4; 7 nucleotides align to TRBD1. The germline V gene encodes CDR1 LGHNA and CDR2 YSLEER. V lost 7 bases and J lost 8; bases outside the gene matches: 13. The CDR3 length is 15 residues. As DNA, the CDR3 is TGCGCCAGCACGACCCCCGGGACAGCATCGGAAAAACTGTTTTTT. This sequence encodes CASTTPGTASEKLFF.

J is TRBJ2-7 and V is TRBV28, with TRBD2 identical over 8 bases. The V gene's germline CDR1 is MDHEN and CDR2 SYDVKM. V was pared by 6 bases and J by 3 bases, with 7 bases of the junction left unmatched. The CDR3 length is 14 residues. The CDR3 bases are TGTGCCAGCAGCTCTCTAGCGGGTGGCTACGAGCAGTACTTC. Protein product: CASSSLAGGYEQYF.

The chain is built from TRBV7-2 and TRBJ2-3, with no clear D. Germline CDR1 and CDR2: SGHTA and FQGNSA. This CDR3 has 12 amino acids. V gave up 1 base and J gave up 10 bases, with 9 bases separating them. DNA of the CDR3: TGTGCCAGCAGCTTAGAAAGCACAGCGCAGTATTTT. This translates into CASSLESTAQYF.

V gene TRBV6-6 combines with J gene TRBJ2-7; 8 nucleotides line up with TRBD1. Germline lookup yields CDR1 MNHNY and CDR2 SVGAGI (reference sequence). CDR3 length: 13 residues. Losses at the gene ends were 4 bases for V and 5 bases for J; bases not matched to a gene: 4. CDR3 in amino acids: CASSSGGSDEQYF. The CDR3 nucleotides read TGTGCCAGCAGTTCAGGGGGCAGCGACGAGCAGTACTTC.

The chain is built from TRBV5-4 and TRBJ2-5; D may be TRBD2 (5 bases). The DNA matches TRBJ2-7 better at its end, which makes the J call doubtful. The germline gives CDR1 SGHNT, CDR2 YYREEE (reference sequence). CDR3 length equals 17 residues. DNA of the CDR3: TGTGCCAGCAGCACCGGACGGGGTGGTAGGGAGAACTACGAGCAGTACTTC. This codes for CASSTGRGGRENYEQYF.

The chain is built from TRBV28 and TRBJ1-5; D is uncertain. Trimming cost V 3 bases and J 3 bases, with 12 bases left between them. There are 15 residues in the CDR3. CDR1 and CDR2 from the germline V gene are MDHEN and SYDVKM. The CDR3 loop reads CASSLAVIANQPQHF. CDR3 nucleotide sequence: TGTGCCAGCAGTTTGGCGGTGATTGCCAATCAGCCCCAGCATTTT.

This clone was counted a few times. The V call is TRBV10-3, the J call TRBJ2-3; 9 nucleotides align to TRBD1. V dropped 6 bases and J dropped 5; count of bases not matched to a gene: 12. Germline lookup yields CDR1 ENHRY and CDR2 SYGVKD. This CDR3 is 16 amino acids long. The CDR3 coding sequence is TGTGCCATCAGCGGCGTTACAGGGGGCAATAGAGATACGCAGTATTTT. Protein product: CAISGVTGGNRDTQYF.

This clone was recorded a few times. The V gene is TRBV7-2, the J gene TRBJ2-2; D ambiguous. The CDR3 runs to 15 residues. Germline lookup yields CDR1 SGHTA and CDR2 FQGNSA. The V end lost 1 base, the J end lost 2 bases, and 8 bases lay between the germline ends. In nucleotides, the CDR3 is TGTGCCAGCAGCTTAGAGGCGGTAAACACCGGGGAGCTGTTTTTT. This codes for CASSLEAVNTGELFF. Variable domain in full (rest from reference TRBV7-2 and TRBJ2-2): GAGVSQSPSNKVTEKGKDVELRCDPISGHTALYWYRQSLGQGLEFLIYFQGNSAPDKSGLPSDRFSAERTGGSVSTLTIQRTQQEDSAVYLCASSLEAVNTGELFFGEGSRLTVL.

DNA of the CDR3: TGTGCCAGCAGTTTAGGGCCTCGTACCATAGCCAAAAACATTCAGTACTTC. Translation: CASSLGPRTIAKNIQYF. The chain recombines TRBV27 with TRBJ2-4; D is uncertain. The V gene lost 2 bases and the J gene lost 0 bases, with 14 bases spanning the gap. Germline CDR1 is MNHEY and CDR2 is SMNVEV (reference sequence). CDR3 length equals 17 residues.

The J gene is TRBJ1-2, the V gene TRBV9, with 11 bases lining up with TRBD1. Per germline, CDR1 SGDLS and CDR2 YYNGEE. The CDR3 consists of 13 residues. V lost 4 bases, J lost 6 bases, and 2 bases stayed unmatched. The CDR3 region has the DNA TGTGCCAGCAGCCCGGGACAGGGGGATGGCTACACCTTC. It is translated as CASSPGQGDGYTF.

The gene calls are TRBV11-2 and TRBJ1-5; maybe TRBD1 (5 bases). This CDR3 region has 16 residues. Germline assignment: CDR1 SGHAT and CDR2 FQNNGV. The V and J ends lost 7 bases and 4 bases respectively, with 20 bases between them. The CDR3 coding sequence is TGTGCCAGCACCCGGGGGGGGTGGGGTGGAAATCAGCCCCAGCATTTT. Amino acids: CASTRGGWGGNQPQHF. Variable domain in full (rest from reference TRBV11-2 and TRBJ1-5): EAGVAQSPRYKIIEKRQSVAFWCNPISGHATLYWYQQILGQGPKLLIQFQNNGVVDDSQLPKDRFSAERLKGVDSTLKIQPAKLEDSAVYLCASTRGGWGGNQPQHFGDGTRLSIL.

This clone has just one count. The junction departs from germline at one end; a sequencing error may be responsible. The CDR3 coding sequence is TGTTCCAGCAGCTTGGACAGCAACACTGAAGCTTTCTTT. Translation gives CSSSLDSNTEAFF. The chain couples TRBV7-9 to TRBJ1-1; tentative D call: TRBD1 (6 bases). Looked up from germline, CDR1 is SEHNR and CDR2 is FQNEAQ (reference sequence). This CDR3 contains 13 residues.

This clone appeared a few times. The rearrangement uses TRBV5-1 and TRBJ2-7; 13 bases match TRBD2. J lost 6 bases, V lost 3 bases, and 9 bases had no gene match. This CDR3 has 16 amino acids. Germline CDR1 reads SGHRS; CDR2 reads YFSETQ. The DNA for the CDR3 is TGCGCCAGCAGCTCACCAGGACTAGCGGGAGCCTTCGAGCAGTACTTC. It codes for CASSSPGLAGAFEQYF.

J is TRBJ2-5 and V is TRBV18; 14 bases fit TRBD2. This CDR3 spans 16 amino acids. Germline CDR1 KGHSH, CDR2 LQKENI. V shed 5 bases, J shed 5 bases, and the junction held 7 bases outside the gene matches. CDR3 DNA: TGTGCCAGCTCATCAGGGACTAGCGGGAGAAAGGAGACCCAGTACTTC. Protein product: CASSSGTSGRKETQYF.

This clone has more than one count but fewer than ten. Here the CDR3 DNA reads TGTGCCAGCAGCAAAGACAGCTCTGGAAACACCATATATTTT. This encodes CASSKDSSGNTIYF. The chain links TRBV5-4 to TRBJ1-3; perhaps TRBD1 as D (5 bases). This CDR3 has 14 amino acids. In germline, CDR1 is SGHNT, CDR2 YYREEE (reference sequence). The ends were cut back, 4 bases at V and 0 bases at J, with 8 bases in the middle.

The chain recombines TRBV28 with TRBJ2-7; 11 bases are a match to TRBD2. Germline V gene sequence: CDR1 MDHEN, CDR2 SYDVKM. The CDR3 has 15 amino acids. The V gene end was trimmed by 5 bases and the J gene end by 4 bases; junction bases not matched to a gene: 7. This CDR3 is CASSNPGLAVYEQYF. The DNA of the CDR3 is TGTGCCAGCAGTAACCCGGGACTAGCGGTGTACGAGCAGTACTTC. Based on the CDR3 plus reference TRBV28 and TRBJ2-7, the full variable domain is DVKVTQSSRYLVKRTGEKVFLECVQDMDHENMFWYRQDPGLGLRLIYFSYDVKMKEKGDIPEGYSVSREKKERFSLILESASTNQTSMYLCASSNPGLAVYEQYFGPGTRLTVT.

The chain couples TRBV2 to TRBJ2-1; TRBD2 matches at 12 bases. With 3 bases clipped from V and 3 bases from J, the junction kept 3 bases outside the gene matches. Germline V gene lookup returns CDR1 SNHLY and CDR2 FYNNEI. This CDR3 is 16 amino acids long. CDR3 in amino acids: CASSDRGLAGYNEQFF. CDR3 DNA sequence: TGTGCCAGCAGTGACAGGGGACTAGCGGGCTACAATGAGCAGTTCTTC.

J is TRBJ2-5 and V is TRBV29-1; 9 bases are a match to TRBD2. The ends lost 0 bases at V and 5 bases at J; junction bases unmatched: 19. The CDR3 extends over 19 amino acids. Germline CDR1 SQVTM, CDR2 ANQGSEA. This CDR3 reads CSVEERGNGLAGFGETQYF. The CDR3 DNA sequence: TGCAGCGTTGAAGAAAGGGGAAATGGTCTAGCGGGGTTTGGGGAGACCCAGTACTTC. Based on the CDR3 plus reference TRBV29-1 and TRBJ2-5, the full variable domain is SAVISQKPSRDICQRGTSLTIQCQVDSQVTMMFWYRQQPGQSLTLIATANQGSEATYESGFVIDKFPISRPNLTFSTLTVSNMSPEDSSIYLCSVEERGNGLAGFGETQYFGPGTRLLVL.

This clone was recorded once. The V gene is TRBV29-1, the J gene TRBJ2-7; unclear D gene. V dropped 3 bases and J dropped 2 bases, with 11 bases sitting between them. CDR3 length: 13 amino acids. Germline V gives CDR1 SQVTM, CDR2 ANQGSEA. CDR3 residues: CSVEALTTYEQYF. Here the CDR3 DNA reads TGCAGCGTTGAGGCCCTCACGACCTACGAGCAGTACTTC.